This T cell receptor beta chain comes out of a study of shared clonotypes between healthy human individuals. General study results and limits: What limited the represented genetic and exposure-history diversity was the small number of donors.

The split of CD4+ cells yielded CD45RA+ naive and CD45RA-negative memory subsets. Data came from immunoSEQ multiplex PCR; TCRdb stores just in-frame clones and leaves some out. The data contain some 2,100,000 clones, 90% to 96% of them singletons. V lost 4 bases to trimming and J lost 0 bases; unmatched junction nucleotides: 7. There are 16 residues in the CDR3. Germline V lookup: CDR1 SGHNT, CDR2 YENEEA. A word on this clone: Antigen specificity is unknown.

This clonotype was obtained from a man younger than 35 in good health. The specimen sequenced was naive CD4+ T cells sorted from blood. Subset of the sample: CD45RA+ positively selected. The chain recombines TRBV11-3 with TRBJ2-3; 7 nucleotides align to TRBD2. For the CDR3, the DNA is TGTGCCAGCAGCTGGGGAGGGAAGACTAGCACAGATACGCAGTATTTT. It yields the protein CASSWGGKTSTDTQYF. Full variable domain (outside the CDR3, taken from reference TRBV11-3 and TRBJ2-3): EAGVVQSPRYKIIEKKQPVAFWCNPISGHNTLYWYLQNLGQGPELLIRYENEEAVDDSQLPKDRFSAERLKGVDSTLKIQPAELGDSAVYLCASSWGGKTSTDTQYFGPGTRLTVL.